The rows below give T cell receptor beta chains drawn from one sample of a study of CD8+CD57+ T cells in acquired aplastic anemia. From the reads, TCRdb called clonotypes with MiXCR, one entry per CDR3 protein. The sample has some 290,000 distinct CDR3 sequences, 56% seen once; the top ten hold 6.5% to 10%. Sequenced material: sorted CD4+, CD8+, or CD8+CD57+ T cells (not recorded which) from PBMCs. These receptors were obtained from a human donor with severe aplastic anemia or a healthy control (not recorded which). The CDR3 runs from the conserved cysteine through the conserved F or W. A D gene is named only where the DNA matches it firmly. For some rows the clone size is stated as once, few or many, or as a class when expanded; others skip it.

v_gene	j_gene	abundance	d_gene	CDR3nt	CDR3aa
TRBV9	TRBJ2-7	many	-	TGTGCCAGCAGCGTAGGAACTCTTTCCTACGAGCAGTACTTC	CASSVGTLSYEQYF
TRBV5-1	TRBJ1-4	-	TRBD1	TGCGCCAGCAGCTTGGCGGGACAGGGAAGTGAAAAACTGTTTTTT	CASSLAGQGSEKLFF
TRBV10-3	TRBJ1-6	-	TRBD1	TGTGCCATCAGGGCAGGGGACAGTAATTCACCCCTCCACTTT	CAIRAGDSNSPLHF
TRBV10-3	TRBJ2-7	-	-	TGTGCCAGCAGTTTAACAGAAACCTCCTACGAGCAGTACTTC	CASSLTETSYEQYF
TRBV29-1	TRBJ2-1	few	-	TGCAGCGTCGGTAGGACGGGGGCCGGTAATGAGCAGTTCTTC	CSVGRTGAGNEQFF
TRBV7-7	TRBJ1-1	-	TRBD1	TGTGCTAGCAGCCCCGGGACAGGGGGAGAAGCTTTCTTT	CASSPGTGGEAFF
TRBV6-1	TRBJ1-1	-	TRBD1	TGTGCCAGCAGTACCCGGGACAGGGGGACAAACACTGAAGCTTTCTTT	CASSTRDRGTNTEAFF
TRBV2	TRBJ2-7	few	-	TGTGCCAGCAGTTCCCTTAGGGGCGAGCAGTACTTC	CASSSLRGEQYF
TRBV7-9	TRBJ2-1	-	-	TGTGCCAGCAGCTCCATCTGGGACAATGAGCAGTTCTTC	CASSSIWDNEQFF
TRBV24-1	TRBJ2-7	many	-	TGTGCCACCAGTGACTCCGGACAGATCGAGCAGTACTTC	CATSDSGQIEQYF
TRBV20-1	TRBJ2-3	-	TRBD2	TGCAGTGCTAGAGCGCTAGCGGCAGATACGCAGTATTTT	CSARALAADTQYF
TRBV7-3	TRBJ2-7	many	TRBD1	TGTGCCAGCAGCTTAGGGACCGGGACAGAGATTCGCGAGCAGTACTTC	CASSLGTGTEIREQYF
TRBV20-1	TRBJ2-2	few	-	TGCAGTGCAAGGGGACACAACACCGGGGAGCTGTTTTTT	CSARGHNTGELFF
TRBV6-1	TRBJ2-7	-	-	TGTGCCAGCAGTGAACAGGCCTCCTACGAGCAGTACTTC	CASSEQASYEQYF
TRBV9	TRBJ2-3	few	TRBD2	TGTGCCAGCAGCGTAAGTAGCGGGGGGTCCGATACGCAGTATTTT	CASSVSSGGSDTQYF
TRBV2	TRBJ2-5	-	TRBD1	TGTGCCAGCAGTGAATGGGTACAGGGGCCGCGACAACAGACCCAGTACTTC	CASSEWVQGPRQQTQYF
TRBV7-8	TRBJ1-2	many	TRBD1	TGTGCCAGCAGCTCCCGGGGAGGGGGCAGTAATGGCTACACCTTC	CASSSRGGGSNGYTF
TRBV9	TRBJ2-7	-	TRBD2	TGTGCCAGCAGCGTAGGAACAGCGGGAGGGCCGAGTATTCCCTACGAGCAGTACTTC	CASSVGTAGGPSIPYEQYF
TRBV24-1	TRBJ2-3	-	-	TGTGCCAGCAGTTACCGGGCAGGGTGGACAGATACGCAGTATTTT	CASSYRAGWTDTQYF
TRBV2	TRBJ2-7	-	TRBD2	TGTGCCAGCAGGGGGCTAGCGGAAATCTACGAGCAGTACTTC	CASRGLAEIYEQYF
TRBV24-1	TRBJ2-3	many	-	TGTGCCACCAGTGATTCGGGGCGGGAAACAGATACGCAGTATTTT	CATSDSGRETDTQYF
TRBV7-9	TRBJ2-2	many	-	TGTGCCAGCAGCCTTCCCAACACCGGGGAGCTGTTTTTT	CASSLPNTGELFF
TRBV7-2	TRBJ2-7	once	TRBD2	TGTGCCAGCAGCCAAGGACTAGCGGGGGGCGGAGAGTACTTC	CASSQGLAGGGEYF
TRBV7-3	TRBJ2-6	-	TRBD1	TGTGCCAGCAGCGCGGGGACAGGGGCAGCTGGGGCCAACGTCCTGACTTTC	CASSAGTGAAGANVLTF
TRBV19	TRBJ2-3	medium-sized	TRBD1	TGTGCCAGTAGTACACAGGGGGCACCAGATACGCAGTATTTT	CASSTQGAPDTQYF
TRBV25-1	TRBJ2-5	few	-	TGTGCCAGCAGTGAGGAATGGCAGGCGGAGACCCAGTACTTC	CASSEEWQAETQYF
TRBV2	TRBJ1-2	once	TRBD1	TGTGCCAGCAGTGAAAGGAGTAGTATGGGACAGGGGATAGATGGCTACACCTTC	CASSERSSMGQGIDGYTF
TRBV4-2	TRBJ2-3	many	-	TGTGCCAGCAGCCAAGATATTAGCGATACGCAGTATTTT	CASSQDISDTQYF
TRBV7-7	TRBJ1-3	-	-	TGTGCTAGCAGCCCTGAGTACGGAAACACCATATATTTT	CASSPEYGNTIYF
TRBV24-1	TRBJ2-1	-	TRBD1	TGTGCCACCAGTGAAAGTCGACAGGGGACCTACAATGAGCAGTTCTTC	CATSESRQGTYNEQFF
TRBV11-3	TRBJ2-2	-	-	TGTGCCAGCAGCCCGGGACGGAGGCTGTTTTTT	CASSPGRRLFF
TRBV6-6	TRBJ2-5	many	-	TGTGCCAGCAGTTATGGGGAAGAGACCCAGTACTTC	CASSYGEETQYF
TRBV11-2	TRBJ2-3	many	-	TGTGCCAGCAGCTTAGTTCCGGCACAGGGAGGTGGAGATACGCAGTATTTT	CASSLVPAQGGGDTQYF
TRBV7-8	TRBJ1-2	-	TRBD1	TGTGCCAGCAGCTTAGCGACCGACAGGGGCCTGATCTACACCTTC	CASSLATDRGLIYTF
TRBV28	TRBJ2-5	-	TRBD2	TGTGCCAGCGACAAAAGAGGGAGCGGGAGATCTGAAGAGACCCAGTACTTC	CASDKRGSGRSEETQYF
TRBV30	TRBJ1-6	-	-	TGTGCCTGGAGTGTGGGGGCTCGATCACCCCTCCACTTT	CAWSVGARSPLHF
TRBV5-1	TRBJ2-7	-	TRBD1	TGCGCCAGCAGCTTAAGACAGGGGGTTTCCCTCTCCTACGAGCAGTACTTC	CASSLRQGVSLSYEQYF
TRBV29-1	TRBJ2-5	-	-	TGCAGCGTTGAAGTGGTTGCGGGGGAGACCCAGTACTTC	CSVEVVAGETQYF
TRBV2	TRBJ1-2	many	-	TGTGCCAGCAGTGAAGCGCACCGAAACTATGGCTACACCTTC	CASSEAHRNYGYTF
TRBV5-1	TRBJ2-5	-	TRBD2	TGCGCCAGCAGCTTGGAGGCTAGCGGGGGGGCCGTAGAGACCCAGTACTTC	CASSLEASGGAVETQYF
TRBV5-1	TRBJ2-1	many	TRBD2	TGCGCCAGCAGCCGGTCGCGACTAGCGGGGGCGGCATCCTACAATGAGCAGTTCTTC	CASSRSRLAGAASYNEQFF
TRBV7-9	TRBJ1-6	-	-	TGTGCCAGCAGCTTAGAGTCGGGTGGTTCACCCCTCCACTTT	CASSLESGGSPLHF
TRBV12-3/TRBV12-4	TRBJ1-1	-	TRBD1	TGTGCCAGCCCAGGACAGGGGGCTCCCACTGAAGCTTTCTTT	CASPGQGAPTEAFF
TRBV20-1	TRBJ2-5	once	-	TGCAGTGCTATCCCGGGCCAAAAGGTAGAGACCCAGTACTTC	CSAIPGQKVETQYF